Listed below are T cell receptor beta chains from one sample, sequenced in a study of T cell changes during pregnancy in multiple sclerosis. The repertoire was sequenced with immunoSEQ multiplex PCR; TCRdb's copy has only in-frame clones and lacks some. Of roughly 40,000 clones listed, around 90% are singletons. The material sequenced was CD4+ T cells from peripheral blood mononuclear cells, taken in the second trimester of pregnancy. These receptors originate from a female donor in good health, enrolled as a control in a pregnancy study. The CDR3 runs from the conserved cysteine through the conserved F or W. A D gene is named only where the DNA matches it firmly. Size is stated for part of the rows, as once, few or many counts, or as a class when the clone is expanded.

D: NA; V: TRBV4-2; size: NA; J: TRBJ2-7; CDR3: CASSQEKIAYEQYF; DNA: TGTGCCAGCAGCCAAGAAAAAATAGCCTACGAGCAGTACTTC
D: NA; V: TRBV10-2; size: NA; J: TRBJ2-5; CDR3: CASSESVLGTQYF; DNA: TGCGCCAGCAGTGAGTCGGTACTTGGGACCCAGTACTTC
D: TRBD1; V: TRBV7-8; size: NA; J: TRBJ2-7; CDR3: CASSLEYRGRYEQYF; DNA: TGTGCCAGCAGCTTAGAGTACAGGGGTAGATACGAGCAGTACTTC
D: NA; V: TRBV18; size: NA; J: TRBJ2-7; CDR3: CASSPASYEQYF; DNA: TGTGCCAGCTCACCGGCCTCCTACGAGCAGTACTTC
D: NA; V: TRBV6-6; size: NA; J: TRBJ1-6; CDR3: CASSYSLTFPLHF; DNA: TGTGCCAGCAGTTACTCCCTAACTTTTCCCCTCCACTTT
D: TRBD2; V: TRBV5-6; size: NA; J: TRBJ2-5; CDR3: CASSHSGGAQETQYF; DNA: TGTGCCAGCAGCCATAGCGGGGGGGCCCAAGAGACCCAGTACTTC
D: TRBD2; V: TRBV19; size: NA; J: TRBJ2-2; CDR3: CASSTSGAGELFF; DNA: TGTGCCAGTTCTACTAGCGGGGCCGGGGAGCTGTTTTTT
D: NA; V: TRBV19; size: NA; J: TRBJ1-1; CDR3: CASRLSGLINTEAFF; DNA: TGTGCCAGTAGACTCTCAGGACTAATAAACACTGAAGCTTTCTTT
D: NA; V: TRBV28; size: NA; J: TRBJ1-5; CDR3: CASSFAEINQPQHF; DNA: TGTGCCAGCAGTTTTGCGGAGATTAATCAGCCCCAGCATTTT
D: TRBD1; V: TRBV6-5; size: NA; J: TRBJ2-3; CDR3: CASSYSRDRVNTQYF; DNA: TGTGCCAGCAGTTACTCGAGGGACAGGGTGAATACGCAGTATTTT
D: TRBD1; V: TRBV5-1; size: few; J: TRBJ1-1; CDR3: CASSPDRKRTEAFF; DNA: TGCGCCAGCAGCCCGGACAGGAAGAGGACTGAAGCTTTCTTT
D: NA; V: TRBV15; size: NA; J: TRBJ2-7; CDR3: CATSRAVVGYEQYF; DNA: TGTGCCACCAGCAGAGCGGTAGTTGGCTACGAGCAGTACTTC
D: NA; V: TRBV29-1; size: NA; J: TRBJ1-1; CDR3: CSPKWIRGDNTEAFF; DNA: TGCAGCCCCAAGTGGATACGGGGGGATAACACTGAAGCTTTCTTT
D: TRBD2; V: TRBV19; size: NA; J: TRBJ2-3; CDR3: CASSRHGRGGGALYTDTQYF; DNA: TGTGCCAGTAGCCGACACGGTCGTGGCGGGGGGGCCTTATACACAGATACGCAGTATTTT
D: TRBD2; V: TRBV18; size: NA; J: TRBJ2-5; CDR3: CASSPKASGGLTGETQYF; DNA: TGTGCCAGCTCACCTAAGGCTAGCGGGGGATTGACGGGAGAGACCCAGTACTTC
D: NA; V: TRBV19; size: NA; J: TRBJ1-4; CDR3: CASSNQRNEKLFF; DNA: TGTGCCAGTAGCAATCAGAGGAATGAAAAACTGTTTTTT
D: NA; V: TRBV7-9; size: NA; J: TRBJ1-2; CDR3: CASSLGADRLYGYTF; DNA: TGTGCCAGCAGCTTAGGGGCAGACAGGCTGTATGGCTACACCTTC
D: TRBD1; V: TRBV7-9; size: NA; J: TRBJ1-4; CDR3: CASGKPTGVNEKLFF; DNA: TGTGCCAGCGGAAAACCTACAGGGGTAAATGAAAAACTGTTTTTT
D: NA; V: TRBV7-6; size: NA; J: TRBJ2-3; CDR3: CASSSREAGSTDTQYF; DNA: TGTGCCAGCAGCTCCAGGGAGGCGGGGAGCACAGATACGCAGTATTTT
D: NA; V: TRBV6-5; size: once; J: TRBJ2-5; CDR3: CAPWDSGETQYF; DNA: TGTGCCCCCTGGGACTCCGGGGAGACCCAGTACTTC
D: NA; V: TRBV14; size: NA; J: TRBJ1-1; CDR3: CASSQTGFTEAFF; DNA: TGTGCCAGCAGCCAAACAGGGTTCACTGAAGCTTTCTTT
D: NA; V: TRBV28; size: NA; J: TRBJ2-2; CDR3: CASSYLNGGGELFF; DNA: TGTGCCAGCAGTTACCTGAACGGTGGTGGGGAGCTGTTTTTT
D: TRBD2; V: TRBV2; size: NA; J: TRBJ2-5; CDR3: CARTQLAGLQETQYF; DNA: TGTGCCAGGACCCAGCTAGCGGGTCTTCAAGAGACCCAGTACTTC
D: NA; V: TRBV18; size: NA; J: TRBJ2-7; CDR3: CASSGPEYEQYF; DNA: TGTGCCAGCTCGGGGCCGGAGTACGAGCAGTACTTC
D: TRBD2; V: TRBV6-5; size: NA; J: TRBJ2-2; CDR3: CASTRGGPETGELFF; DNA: TGTGCCAGCACTCGGGGGGGGCCCGAGACCGGGGAGCTGTTTTTT
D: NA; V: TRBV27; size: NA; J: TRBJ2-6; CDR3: CASTTLNSGANVLTF; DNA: TGTGCCAGCACTACTCTGAACTCTGGGGCCAACGTCCTGACTTTC
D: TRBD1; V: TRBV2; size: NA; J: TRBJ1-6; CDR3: CASSPQGALNSPLHF; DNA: TGTGCCAGCAGCCCACAGGGGGCCCTTAATTCACCCCTCCACTTT
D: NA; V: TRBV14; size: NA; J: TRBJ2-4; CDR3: CASSHYGGNIQYF; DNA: TGTGCCAGCAGCCACTATGGGGGGAACATTCAGTACTTC
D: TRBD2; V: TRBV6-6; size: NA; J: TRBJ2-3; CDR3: CASNSAGEGTDTQYF; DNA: TGTGCCAGCAATTCAGCGGGAGAAGGTACAGATACGCAGTATTTT
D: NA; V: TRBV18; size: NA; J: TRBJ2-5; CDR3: CASSPPGQNLRTSQETQYF; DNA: TGTGCCAGCTCACCACCTGGACAGAACCTTCGGACTAGTCAAGAGACCCAGTACTTC
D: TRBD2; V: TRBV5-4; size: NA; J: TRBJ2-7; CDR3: CASSSYRGGDYEQYF; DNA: TGTGCCAGCAGCTCGTATCGGGGGGGGGACTACGAGCAGTACTTC
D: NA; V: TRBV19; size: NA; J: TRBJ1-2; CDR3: CASSKGDYQNYGYTF; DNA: TGTGCCAGTAGTAAAGGGGACTACCAAAACTATGGCTACACCTTC
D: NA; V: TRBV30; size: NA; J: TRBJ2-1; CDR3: CAWNIWAPYNEQFF; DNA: TGTGCCTGGAATATTTGGGCACCTTACAATGAGCAGTTCTTC
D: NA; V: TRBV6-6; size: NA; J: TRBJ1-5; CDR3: CASSYGRASNQPQHF; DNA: TGTGCCAGCAGTTACGGGCGCGCTAGCAATCAGCCCCAGCATTTT
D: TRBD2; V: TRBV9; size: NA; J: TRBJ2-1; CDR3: CASSTNSGTGGDEQFF; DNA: TGTGCCAGCAGCACGAATAGCGGGACTGGGGGCGATGAGCAGTTCTTC
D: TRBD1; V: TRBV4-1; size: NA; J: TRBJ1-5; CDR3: CASSHIRTGIRRGQPQHF; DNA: TGCGCCAGCAGCCATATCCGGACAGGGATAAGACGTGGTCAGCCCCAGCATTTT
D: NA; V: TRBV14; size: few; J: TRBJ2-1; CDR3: CASSQGGPHNEQFF; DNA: TGTGCCAGCAGCCAAGGTGGGCCCCACAATGAGCAGTTCTTC
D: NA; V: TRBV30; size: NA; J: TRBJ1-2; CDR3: CAWSVQGRSWDGYTF; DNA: TGTGCCTGGAGTGTACAGGGTAGGAGTTGGGATGGCTACACCTTC
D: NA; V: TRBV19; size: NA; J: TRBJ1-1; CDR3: CASSILQGNTEAFF; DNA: TGTGCCAGTAGTATCCTCCAGGGAAACACTGAAGCTTTCTTT
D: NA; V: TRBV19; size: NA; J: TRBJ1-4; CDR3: CASATGTNEKLFF; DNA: TGTGCCAGCGCCACGGGAACTAATGAAAAACTGTTTTTT
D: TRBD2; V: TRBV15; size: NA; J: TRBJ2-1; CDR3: CATSPAAIAGSSYNEQFF; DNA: TGTGCCACCAGCCCCGCGGCGATAGCGGGTTCCTCCTACAATGAGCAGTTCTTC
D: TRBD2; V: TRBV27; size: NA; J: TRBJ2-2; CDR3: CASRGGTRFTGELFF; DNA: TGTGCCAGCCGGGGGGGGACAAGGTTCACCGGGGAGCTGTTTTTT
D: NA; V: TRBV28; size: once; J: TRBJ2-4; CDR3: CASNPLGQGAKNIQYF; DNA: TGTGCCAGCAACCCCTTGGGGCAGGGAGCCAAAAACATTCAGTACTTC
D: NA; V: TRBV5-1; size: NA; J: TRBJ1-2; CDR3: CASSLRQEVYGYTF; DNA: TGCGCCAGCAGCTTGAGGCAGGAGGTCTATGGCTACACCTTC
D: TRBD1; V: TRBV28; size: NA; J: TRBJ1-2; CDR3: CASRPIRDRGSRRYTF; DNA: TGTGCCAGCAGGCCTATCCGGGACAGGGGGTCTCGGCGCTACACCTTC
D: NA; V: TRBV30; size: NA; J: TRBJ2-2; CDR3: CAWSYSAGELFF; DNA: TGTGCCTGGAGTTACTCCGCCGGGGAGCTGTTTTTT
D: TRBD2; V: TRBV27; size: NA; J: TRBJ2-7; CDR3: CASSTPSGRSYEQYF; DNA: TGTGCCAGCTCTACGCCTAGCGGGAGATCCTACGAGCAGTACTTC
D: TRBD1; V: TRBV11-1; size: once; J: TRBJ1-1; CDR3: CASSQDREEAFF; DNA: TGTGCCAGCAGCCAGGACAGGGAAGAAGCTTTCTTT
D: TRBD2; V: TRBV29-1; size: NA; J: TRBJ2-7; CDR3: CSVELAGVDEQYF; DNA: TGCAGCGTTGAGCTAGCGGGGGTCGACGAGCAGTACTTC
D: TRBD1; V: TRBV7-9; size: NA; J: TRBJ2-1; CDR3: CASSLARQGVEQFF; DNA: TGTGCCAGCAGCTTAGCGCGGCAGGGGGTTGAGCAGTTCTTC
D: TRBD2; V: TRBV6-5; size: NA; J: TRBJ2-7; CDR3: CASSSFGLAVYEQYF; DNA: TGTGCCAGCAGTTCCTTTGGACTAGCGGTCTACGAGCAGTACTTC
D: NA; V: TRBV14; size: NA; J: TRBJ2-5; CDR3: CASSPVGVRLETQYF; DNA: TGTGCCAGCAGCCCCGTCGGGGTCCGATTGGAGACCCAGTACTTC
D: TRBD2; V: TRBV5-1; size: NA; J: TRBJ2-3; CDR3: CASSFTFAGGKYKTSTDTQYF; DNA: TGCGCCAGCAGCTTCACCTTCGCGGGAGGCAAATATAAAACTAGCACAGATACGCAGTATTTT
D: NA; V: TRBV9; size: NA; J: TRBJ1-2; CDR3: CASSVPGGYTF; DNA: TGTGCCAGCAGCGTCCCCGGGGGCTACACCTTC
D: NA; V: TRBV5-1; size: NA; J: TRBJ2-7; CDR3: CASSLTRQSYEQYF; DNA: TGCGCCAGCAGCTTGACGCGCCAATCCTACGAGCAGTACTTC
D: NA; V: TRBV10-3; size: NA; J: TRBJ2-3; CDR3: CAIREGLQGTQYF; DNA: TGTGCCATCAGAGAAGGCCTCCAGGGTACGCAGTATTTT
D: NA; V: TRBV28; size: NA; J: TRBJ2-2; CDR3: CASSPRTANTGELFF; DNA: TGTGCCAGCAGTCCACGGACAGCTAACACCGGGGAGCTGTTTTTT
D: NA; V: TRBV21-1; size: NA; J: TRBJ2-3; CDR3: CASSKALWEDRGWITDTQYF; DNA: TGTGCCAGCAGCAAAGCGCTTTGGGAAGACAGGGGATGGATCACAGATACGCAGTATTTT